Presented here are 9 T cell receptor beta chains from one specimen sequenced in a study of molecular identifiers for immune sequencing clone quantification. TCRdb called the PCR reads again in MiXCR, with one record for every CDR3 protein. The sample has 45,000 to 55,000 distinct CDR3 sequences; roughly 38% are singletons. Sequencing was carried out using naive CD8+ T cells from blood, with Jurkat cell RNA spiked in. Subset indicated: FACS-sorted CD8+CD4-CCR7+CD45RA+ naive T cells. The receptor set was obtained from a human donor in good health. Some libraries in this study had Jurkat cell RNA spiked in.

This clonotype was counted a few times. No conserved phenylalanine or tryptophan ends this CDR3, so it is likely a read error. The chain has TRBV19 and TRBJ1-2; 9 nucleotides match TRBD1. There are 14 residues in the CDR3. Per germline, CDR1 LNHDA and CDR2 SQIVND (reference sequence). The J segment lost 8 bases and the V segment lost 3 bases, leaving 7 bases of the junction unmatched. The CDR3 reads CASSIPGTGPGYTI. CDR3 sequence (DNA): TGTGCCAGTAGTATTCCCGGGACAGGGCCCGGCTACACCATC.

In its sample, this clonotype was seen once. This may be a read error: a much more frequent sequence differs by one nucleotide. This chain links TRBV12-3 or TRBV12-4 with TRBJ2-7, with D perhaps TRBD1 (5 bases). The CDR3 runs to 11 residues. CDR3 residues: CACRSGNEQYF. CDR3 nucleotides: TGTGCCTGCAGGTCAGGGAACGAGCAGTACTTC.

The rearrangement joins TRBV15 to TRBJ2-5, with D uncertain. V lost 0 bases, J lost 4 bases, and 9 bases lay in between. This CDR3 has 14 amino acids. CDR1 and CDR2 (germline): LNHNV, YYDKDF (reference sequence). CDR3 sequence (DNA): TGTGCCACCAGCAGAGATAAGGGAAGAGAGACCCAGTACTTC. It yields the protein CATSRDKGRETQYF.

This clonotype was detected a few times. The chain carries TRBV20-1 and TRBJ2-3; TRBD2 agrees at 7 bases. V dropped 6 bases and J dropped 7; count of bases not matched to a gene: 13. The germline CDR1 and CDR2 sequences are DFQATT and SNEGSKA (reference sequence). The CDR3 totals 14 residues. CDR3 protein: CSARGREALYTQYF. CDR3 DNA sequence: TGCAGTGCACGGGGGAGGGAAGCCCTCTATACGCAGTATTTT.

Remarks on this clonotype: Compared with germline, one end of the junction differs, possibly owing to a read error. The chain couples TRBV20-1 to TRBJ2-5, with 7 bases identical to TRBD2. Per germline, CDR1 DFQATT and CDR2 SNEGSKA (reference sequence). This CDR3 spans 13 amino acids. CDR3 DNA: TGCAGTGCTAGGGGGGGGTACCAAGAGACCCAGAACTTC. This sequence encodes CSARGGYQETQNF.

The chain joins TRBV20-1 to TRBJ2-1; TRBD2 might be the D (6 bases). The V end lost 3 bases, the J end lost 9 bases, and 21 bases lay between the germline ends. This CDR3 is built from 15 residues. Germline lookup yields CDR1 DFQATT and CDR2 SNEGSKA (reference sequence). The CDR3 sequence is CSARLANGRWGEQFF. The CDR3 DNA sequence: TGCAGTGCTAGGCTGGCTAACGGGAGATGGGGTGAGCAGTTCTTC.

A word on this clonotype: This may arise from a read error, as a much more abundant clone is one base away. The chain recombines TRBV4-2 with TRBJ2-1; D not resolved. V lost 5 bases, J lost 9 bases, and 11 bases lay in between. Looked up from germline, CDR1 is LGHNA and CDR2 is YNFKEQ. The CDR3 covers 12 residues. In DNA, the CDR3 is TGTGCCAGCAGCAATGGCGGCGGTGAGCAGTTCTTC. This gives the protein CASSNGGGEQFF.

This chain joins TRBV7-9 and TRBJ2-7; 7 nucleotides agree with TRBD1. Germline lookup yields CDR1 SEHNR and CDR2 FQNEAQ (reference sequence). The CDR3 runs to 15 residues. Trimming cost V 3 bases and J 2 bases; bases outside gene matches: 7. CDR3 nucleotides: TGTGCCAGCAGCTTGAGGGGGACAGCAACCTACGAGCAGTACTTC. As protein: CASSLRGTATYEQYF.

The J gene is TRBJ2-3, the V gene TRBV6-5; D is uncertain. CDR1 is MNHEY and CDR2 is SVGAGI in the germline V gene. This CDR3 comprises 16 residues. V was clipped by 2 bases and J by 4 bases, with 16 bases between them. CDR3 DNA: TGTGCCAGCAGTTACCTCCCCGCAGCTGGCGCAGATACGCAGTATTTT. Translated: CASSYLPAAGADTQYF.